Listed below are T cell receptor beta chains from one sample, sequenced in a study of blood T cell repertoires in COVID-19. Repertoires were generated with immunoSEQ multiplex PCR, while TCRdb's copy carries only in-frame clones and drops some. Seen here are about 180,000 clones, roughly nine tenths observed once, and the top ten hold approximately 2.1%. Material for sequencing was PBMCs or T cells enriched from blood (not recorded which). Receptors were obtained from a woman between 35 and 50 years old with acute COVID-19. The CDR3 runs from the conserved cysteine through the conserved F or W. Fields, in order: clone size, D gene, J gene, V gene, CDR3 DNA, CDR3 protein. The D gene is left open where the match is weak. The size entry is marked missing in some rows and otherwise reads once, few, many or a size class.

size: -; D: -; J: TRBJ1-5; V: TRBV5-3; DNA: TGTGCCAGAAGCGGGAGTAGGTATAGCAATCAGCCCCAGCATTTT; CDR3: CARSGSRYSNQPQHF
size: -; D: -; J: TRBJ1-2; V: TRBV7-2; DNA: TGTGCCAGCAGCTTATGGGGCAGGGGAGCGACCGGCTACACCTTC; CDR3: CASSLWGRGATGYTF
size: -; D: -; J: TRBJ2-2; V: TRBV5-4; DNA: TGTGCCAGCAGCTCGACAGGCAACACCGGGGAGCTGTTTTTT; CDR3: CASSSTGNTGELFF
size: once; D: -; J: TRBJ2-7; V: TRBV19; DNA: TGTGCCAGTAGTCACCGGGGGTCCTACGAGCAGTACTTC; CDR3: CASSHRGSYEQYF
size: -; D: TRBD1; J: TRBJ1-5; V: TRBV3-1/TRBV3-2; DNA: TGTGCCAGCAGCCAGACAGGGGCCACTGAGGGGCCCCAGCATTTT; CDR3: CASSQTGATEGPQHF
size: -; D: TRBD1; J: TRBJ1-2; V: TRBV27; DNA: TGTGCCAGCAGTCTGTCCCGGGACAGGGGATTTGTCTATGGCTACACCTTC; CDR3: CASSLSRDRGFVYGYTF
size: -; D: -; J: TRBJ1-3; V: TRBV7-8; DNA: TGTGCCAGCAGCTTAGGAGCTTCTGGAAACACCATATATTTT; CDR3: CASSLGASGNTIYF
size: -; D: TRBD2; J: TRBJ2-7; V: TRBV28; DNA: TGTGCCAGCACACGGGGGGAGACGGACGAGCAGTACTTC; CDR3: CASTRGETDEQYF
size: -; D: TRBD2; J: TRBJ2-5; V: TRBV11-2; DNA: TGTGCCAGCAGCTTATCCAGCGGGGGGGAAGAGACCCAGTACTTC; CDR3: CASSLSSGGEETQYF
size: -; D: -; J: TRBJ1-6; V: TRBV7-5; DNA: TGTGTCAGAAGCCTCAGACAGGGGGTGGTTGATTCACCCCTCCACTTT; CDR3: CVRSLRQGVVDSPLHF
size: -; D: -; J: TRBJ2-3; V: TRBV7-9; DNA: TGTGCCAGCAGCTTAGCCGGGGTTAGCACAGATACGCAGTATTTT; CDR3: CASSLAGVSTDTQYF
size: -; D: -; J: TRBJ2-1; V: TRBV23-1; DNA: TGCGCCAGCAGTCAAAATCCCCGAGTGTATGAGCAGTTCTTC; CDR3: CASSQNPRVYEQFF
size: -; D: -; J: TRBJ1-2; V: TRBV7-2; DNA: TGTGCCAGCAGCTTACCAGGGATGGCTGGCTACACCTTC; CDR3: CASSLPGMAGYTF
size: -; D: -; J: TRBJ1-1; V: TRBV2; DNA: TGTGCCAGCAGTTGGGGACAACAGAACACTGAAGCTTTCTTT; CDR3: CASSWGQQNTEAFF
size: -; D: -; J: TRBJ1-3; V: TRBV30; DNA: TGTGCCTGGAGTGCAGGGGTAGACGGAAACACCATATATTTT; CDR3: CAWSAGVDGNTIYF
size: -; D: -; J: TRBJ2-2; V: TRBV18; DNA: TGTGCCAGCTCACCACCGACAGGGAACACCGGGGAGCTGTTTTTT; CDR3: CASSPPTGNTGELFF
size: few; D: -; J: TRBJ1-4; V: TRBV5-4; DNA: TGTGCCAGCAGCGCGAGCTCGGATGAAAAACTGTTTTTT; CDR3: CASSASSDEKLFF
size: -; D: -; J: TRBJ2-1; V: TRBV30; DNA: TGTGCCTGGAGCCTCACAGGAAATGAGCAGTTCTTC; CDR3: CAWSLTGNEQFF
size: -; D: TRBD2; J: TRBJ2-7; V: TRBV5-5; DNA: TGTGCCAGCAGCTTTAGGCGGGAGGGCTACGAGCAGTACTTC; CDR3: CASSFRREGYEQYF
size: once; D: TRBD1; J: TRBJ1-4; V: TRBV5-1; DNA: TGCGCCAGCAGCTTGTTAGGCAGGGGGCATCGTGAAAAACTGTTTTTT; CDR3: CASSLLGRGHREKLFF